These T cell receptor beta chains were read from a single sample in a study of T cell changes during pregnancy in multiple sclerosis. Generated by immunoSEQ multiplex PCR, the TCRdb table keeps only in-frame clones and is missing some. The top ten hold more than 6% of the sample, which has about 20,000 clones, around 90% seen once. Sequences were derived from CD8+ T cells from peripheral blood mononuclear cells, sampled in the third trimester of pregnancy. Receptor source: a female donor in good health, enrolled as a control in a pregnancy study. Each CDR3 is given with its conserved first and last residue. Each record gives: V gene, clone size, J gene, D gene, CDR3 DNA, CDR3 protein. D genes are given only for firm matches. The size field is filled for only some rows; it gives once, few, many or a size class.

>TRBV4-1|-|TRBJ2-7|TRBD2
TGCGCCAGCAGCCTCGGGACTAGCGGGGCCCTCGAGCAGTACTTC
CASSLGTSGALEQYF
>TRBV6-5|-|TRBJ1-5|-
TGTGCCAGCTGGCCGGCGGGCGGGAGTAATCAGCCCCAGCATTTT
CASWPAGGSNQPQHF
>TRBV18|-|TRBJ1-1|-
TGTGCCAGCTCACCTATGTATTGGGGACAGAACACTGAAGCTTTCTTT
CASSPMYWGQNTEAFF
>TRBV27|-|TRBJ1-2|-
TGTGCCAGCAGTTTATTGGGCGGGAGGGGTGGCTACACCTTC
CASSLLGGRGGYTF
>TRBV5-1|-|TRBJ2-7|-
TGCGCCAGCAGCCTAACAGGCTCCTACGAGCAGTACTTC
CASSLTGSYEQYF
>TRBV2|large|TRBJ1-1|-
TGTGCCAGCAGGGGGACTTTCATCGGAGCTTTCTTT
CASRGTFIGAFF
>TRBV11-2|-|TRBJ2-3|TRBD2
TGTGCCAGCAGCTCTAGCGGGGGGTTCCTGGATACGCAGTATTTT
CASSSSGGFLDTQYF
>TRBV9|-|TRBJ2-7|TRBD1
TGTGCCAGCAGCGTTTCAACCGCAGGGACAGGGCACGAGCAGTACTTC
CASSVSTAGTGHEQYF
>TRBV5-4|-|TRBJ2-1|-
TGTGCCAGCAGCCTCCTAGGGGTGCACCCCAATGAGCAGTTCTTC
CASSLLGVHPNEQFF
>TRBV5-1|few|TRBJ2-7|TRBD1
TGCGCCAGCAGCGACGGGACAGGGTCCGAGCAGTACTTC
CASSDGTGSEQYF
>TRBV23-1|-|TRBJ1-5|-
TGCGCCAGCATATCGCGGATTTGGGGTTTTCAGGGGCATTATAGCAATCAGCCCCAGCATTTT
CASISRIWGFQGHYSNQPQHF
>TRBV29-1|-|TRBJ2-7|TRBD1
TGCAGCGTTGATTTATTGGGGACAGAGAACTACGAGCAGTACTTC
CSVDLLGTENYEQYF
>TRBV19|few|TRBJ1-1|-
TGTGCCAGTAAATGGCGGGGAGCCACTGAAGCTTTCTTT
CASKWRGATEAFF
>TRBV4-3|-|TRBJ1-2|-
TGCGCCAGCAGCCAAGATAGATCTATCGCTACTAACTATGGCTACACCTTC
CASSQDRSIATNYGYTF
>TRBV6-5|-|TRBJ2-7|TRBD1
TGTGCCAGCAGTTACTCCCGGACAGGGGTCGACTACGAGCAGTACTTC
CASSYSRTGVDYEQYF
>TRBV6-4|-|TRBJ2-2|-
TGTGCCAGCAGTGACTCGAAACAGTCCAACACCGGGGAGCTGTTTTTT
CASSDSKQSNTGELFF
>TRBV29-1|-|TRBJ1-1|-
TGCAGCGTCAGGCGGGACACTGAAGCTTTCTTT
CSVRRDTEAFF
>TRBV5-1|-|TRBJ2-7|-
TGCGCCACCCGGACAGCCAGCGAACCTGAGCAGTACTTC
CATRTASEPEQYF
>TRBV30|-|TRBJ2-5|TRBD2
TGTGCCTGGAGTGTTTTTCCCAAGACTAGCGGGAGGCTGCGAGAGACCCAGTACTTC
CAWSVFPKTSGRLRETQYF
>TRBV5-6|-|TRBJ2-1|-
TGTGCCAGCAGCTTGGCCAGTGCTGAAGAGTTCTTC
CASSLASAEEFF
>TRBV4-1|-|TRBJ2-1|TRBD2
TGCGCCAGCAGACAGGAACCTAGCGGGGGGCCGACCAATGAGCAGTTCTTC
CASRQEPSGGPTNEQFF
>TRBV15|-|TRBJ1-4|TRBD1
TGTGCCACCAGCAGAGAGAGGGGACAGGGAGGTGAAAAACTGTTTTTT
CATSRERGQGGEKLFF
>TRBV6-1|-|TRBJ2-2|-
TGTGCCAGCAGCGCCCCCTATGAGGCCGGGGAGCTGTTTTTT
CASSAPYEAGELFF
>TRBV28|-|TRBJ1-5|-
TGTGCCAGCAGTTTTGGGAGGAGCAATCAGCCCCAGCATTTT
CASSFGRSNQPQHF
>TRBV7-9|few|TRBJ2-7|TRBD2
TGTGCCAGCAGCTTACCCTGGCGGGGGAACGAGCAGTACTTC
CASSLPWRGNEQYF
>TRBV19|-|TRBJ2-7|TRBD2
TGTGCCAGTAGTATAGGAGCGGGAGAGGACGAGCAGTACTTC
CASSIGAGEDEQYF
>TRBV9|-|TRBJ2-3|TRBD1
TGTGCCAGCAGCGCCGAGGGACAGGTCGCCACAGATACGCAGTATTTT
CASSAEGQVATDTQYF
>TRBV19|-|TRBJ1-1|TRBD1
TGTGCCAGTAAGGGACAGGGGACTGAAGCTTTCTTT
CASKGQGTEAFF
>TRBV11-3|-|TRBJ2-1|-
TGTGCCAGCAGCAGAGGTCATGAGCAGTTCTTC
CASSRGHEQFF
>TRBV11-2|-|TRBJ2-7|-
TGTGCCAGCAGCTTAGGACAAAACTACGAGCAGTACTTC
CASSLGQNYEQYF
>TRBV4-2|-|TRBJ2-7|TRBD2
TGTGCCAGCAGCCGCAGGACTAGCCACGAGCAGTACTTC
CASSRRTSHEQYF
>TRBV5-6|-|TRBJ1-2|TRBD1
TGTGCCAGCAGCAACCGAACAGGGGGCCACTATGGCTACACCTTC
CASSNRTGGHYGYTF
>TRBV5-4|-|TRBJ1-2|TRBD1
TGTGCCAGCAGCCCCCGGGACAGGGCCTATGGCTACACCTTC
CASSPRDRAYGYTF
>TRBV4-2|-|TRBJ2-3|TRBD1
TGTGCCAGCAGCCAAGAAGGACAGGCGGCAGATACGCAGTATTTT
CASSQEGQAADTQYF
>TRBV2|-|TRBJ1-4|-
TGTGCCAGCGAAGGAGAGTTAGGTGAAAAACTGTTTTTT
CASEGELGEKLFF
>TRBV4-1|-|TRBJ2-7|TRBD2
TGCGCCAGCAGCCAAGGACATAGCGGGTATTACGAGCAGTACTTC
CASSQGHSGYYEQYF
>TRBV4-2|-|TRBJ2-5|-
TGTGCCAGCAGCCAAAAATCGGGTTCGGGAGCGGAGACCCAGTACTTC
CASSQKSGSGAETQYF
>TRBV6-5|-|TRBJ1-2|TRBD1
TGTGCCAGCAGTTCGTGGACAGGGTTCAATTATGGCTACACCTTC
CASSSWTGFNYGYTF
>TRBV11-2|once|TRBJ2-7|-
TGTGCCAGCAGCCAGGGTGAAGACGAGCAGTACTTC
CASSQGEDEQYF
>TRBV4-3|-|TRBJ2-1|-
TGCGCCAGCAGCCAAGACGGGAGCTCCTACAATGAGCAGTTCTTC
CASSQDGSSYNEQFF
>TRBV5-1|-|TRBJ2-2|-
TGCGCCAGCAGCCCGGGGGGCCCTGGGAAGACCGGGGAGCTGTTTTTT
CASSPGGPGKTGELFF
>TRBV5-4|once|TRBJ2-4|TRBD1
TGTGCCAGCAGCTTACCTGGACAGGGTGGTTTGGAAAACATTCAGTACTTC
CASSLPGQGGLENIQYF
>TRBV15|many|TRBJ2-7|-
TGTGCCACCAGCAGAGGGTCTTCTCCAGGGGACGAGCAGTACTTC
CATSRGSSPGDEQYF
>TRBV14|-|TRBJ2-7|TRBD2
TGTGCCAGCAGCCAAGACGAGCGGGGGTTTTCCTACGAGCAGTACTTC
CASSQDERGFSYEQYF
>TRBV2|-|TRBJ2-7|-
TGTGCCAGCAGCCCTCCAAATAGTAACGAGCAGTACTTC
CASSPPNSNEQYF
>TRBV10-3|-|TRBJ2-7|TRBD2
TGTGCCATCAGTGAAGTTACTAGCGGAGCCTACGAGCAGTACTTC
CAISEVTSGAYEQYF
>TRBV19|-|TRBJ1-4|TRBD1
TGTGCCAGTAAAGACAGGGAAGGTGAAAAACTGTTTTTT
CASKDREGEKLFF
>TRBV4-1|-|TRBJ2-3|TRBD2
TGCGCCAGCAGCGGGACTAGCGGGCCTGGCACAGATACGCAGTATTTT
CASSGTSGPGTDTQYF